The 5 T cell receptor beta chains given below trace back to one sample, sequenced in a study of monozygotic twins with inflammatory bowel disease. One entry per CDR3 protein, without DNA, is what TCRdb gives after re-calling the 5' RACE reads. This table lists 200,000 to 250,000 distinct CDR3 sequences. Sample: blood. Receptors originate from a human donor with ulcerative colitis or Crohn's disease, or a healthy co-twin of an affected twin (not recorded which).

This CDR3 is CASSLQAVSYNEQFF. The chain combines TRBV5-1 with TRBJ2-1. Germline V gene sequence: CDR1 SGHRS, CDR2 YFSETQ. CDR3 length equals 15 residues.

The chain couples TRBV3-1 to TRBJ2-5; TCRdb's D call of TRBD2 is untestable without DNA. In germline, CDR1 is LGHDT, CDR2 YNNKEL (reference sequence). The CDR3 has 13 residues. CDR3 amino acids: CASRRAIRETQYF.

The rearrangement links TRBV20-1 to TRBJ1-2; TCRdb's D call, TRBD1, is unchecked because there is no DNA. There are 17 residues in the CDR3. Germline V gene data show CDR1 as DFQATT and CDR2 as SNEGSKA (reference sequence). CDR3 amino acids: CSAATGGFYQGSYGYTF.

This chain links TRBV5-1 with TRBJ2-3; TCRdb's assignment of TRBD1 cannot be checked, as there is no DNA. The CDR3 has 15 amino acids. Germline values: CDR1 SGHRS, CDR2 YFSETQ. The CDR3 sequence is CASSPVPDSTDTQYF.

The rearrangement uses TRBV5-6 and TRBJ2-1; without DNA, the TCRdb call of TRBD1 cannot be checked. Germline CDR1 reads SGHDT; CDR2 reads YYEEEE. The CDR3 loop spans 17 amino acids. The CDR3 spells CASSRDRVGGLHNEQFF. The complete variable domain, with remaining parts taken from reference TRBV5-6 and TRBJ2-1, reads DAGVTQSPTHLIKTRGQQVTLRCSPKSGHDTVSWYQQALGQGPQFIFQYYEEEERQRGNFPDRFSGHQFPNYSSELNVNALLLGDSALYLCASSRDRVGGLHNEQFFGPGTRLTVL.